One sample yielded the 2 T cell receptor beta chains listed below, sequenced in a study of blood T cell repertoires in COVID-19. This table comes from immunoSEQ multiplex PCR, and its TCRdb copy is limited to in-frame clones, with some not included. The table lists 150,000 or so clones, 84% of them singletons. The sequencing sample was made of peripheral blood. These receptors all come from a woman of 80 years or more with acute or convalescent COVID-19.

The chain is built from TRBV6-1 and TRBJ1-1; 7 bases fit TRBD1. The CDR3 loop spans 13 amino acids. CDR1 is MNHNS and CDR2 is SASEGT in the germline V gene. V dropped 7 bases and J dropped 0; count of bases not matched to a gene: 2. CDR3 DNA sequence: TGTGCCAGCATACAGGGGATGAACACTGAAGCTTTCTTT. This translates into CASIQGMNTEAFF.

The rearrangement links TRBV19 to TRBJ2-6; weak D call: TRBD2 (6 bases). The CDR3 length is 16 residues. Germline loops: CDR1 LNHDA, CDR2 SQIVND (reference sequence). V shed 4 bases and J shed 0 bases, with 10 bases lying between them. CDR3 nucleotides: TGTGCCAGTAGTAGGGTCGGGGGCTCTGGGGCCAACGTCCTGACTTTC. This codes for CASSRVGGSGANVLTF.